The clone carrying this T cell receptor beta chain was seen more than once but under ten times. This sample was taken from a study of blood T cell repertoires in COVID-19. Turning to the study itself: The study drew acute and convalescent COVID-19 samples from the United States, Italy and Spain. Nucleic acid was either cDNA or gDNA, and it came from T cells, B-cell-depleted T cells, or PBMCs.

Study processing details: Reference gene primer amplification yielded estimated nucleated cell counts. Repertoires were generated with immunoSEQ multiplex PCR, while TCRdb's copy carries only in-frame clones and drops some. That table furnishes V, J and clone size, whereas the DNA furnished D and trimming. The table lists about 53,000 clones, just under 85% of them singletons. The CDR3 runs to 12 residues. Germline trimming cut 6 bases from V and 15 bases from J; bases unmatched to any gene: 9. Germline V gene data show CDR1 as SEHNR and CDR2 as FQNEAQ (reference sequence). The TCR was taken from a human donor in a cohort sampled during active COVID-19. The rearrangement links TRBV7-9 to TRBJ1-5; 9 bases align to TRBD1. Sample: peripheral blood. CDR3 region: CASSDRGVLWHF. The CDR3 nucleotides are TGTGCCAGCAGTGACAGGGGGGTCTTGTGGCATTTT.